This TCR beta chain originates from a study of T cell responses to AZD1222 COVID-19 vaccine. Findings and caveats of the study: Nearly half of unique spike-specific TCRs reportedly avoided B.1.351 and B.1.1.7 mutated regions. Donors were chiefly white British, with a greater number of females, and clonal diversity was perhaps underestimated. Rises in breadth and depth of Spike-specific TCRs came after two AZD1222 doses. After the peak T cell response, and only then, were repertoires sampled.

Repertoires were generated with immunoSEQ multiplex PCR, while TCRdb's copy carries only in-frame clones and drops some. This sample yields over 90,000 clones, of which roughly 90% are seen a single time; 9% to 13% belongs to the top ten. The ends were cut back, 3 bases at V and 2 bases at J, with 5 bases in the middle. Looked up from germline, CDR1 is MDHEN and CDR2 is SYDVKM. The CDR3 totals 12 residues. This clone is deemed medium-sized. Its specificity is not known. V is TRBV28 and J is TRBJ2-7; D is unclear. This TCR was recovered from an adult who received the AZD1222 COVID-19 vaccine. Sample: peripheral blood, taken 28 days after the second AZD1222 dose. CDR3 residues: CASSLLAYEQYF. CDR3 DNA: TGTGCCAGCAGTTTGCTGGCCTACGAGCAGTACTTC.